This T cell receptor beta chain was sequenced for a study of blood T cells in healthy people across ages. Study findings and constraints: Naive CD4+ cell counts and diversity both ran higher in long-lived than in aged donors.

V lost 4 bases to trimming and J lost 4 bases; unmatched junction nucleotides: 3. This CDR3 is 13 amino acids long. The germline V gene encodes CDR1 SSHAT and CDR2 FNYEAQ (reference sequence). Total RNA was isolated from each sample in quantities of at least 6 micrograms. The second PCR ran about 6 to 12 cycles with a sample-barcoded 5' primer and J-beta primers. In TCRdb, the 5' RACE reads were re-called with MiXCR into one record per CDR3 protein. The table includes over 1,500,000 distinct CDR3 sequences, roughly 43% detected once. This clonotype came up a few times. Its antigen remains unidentified.

This chain joins TRBV7-7 and TRBJ2-5, with TRBD2 identical over 7 bases. What was sequenced was blood. The origin of this receptor is a human donor in good health. CDR3 protein: CASSSERGETQYF. Here the CDR3 DNA reads TGTGCCAGCAGCTCTGAGCGGGGAGAGACCCAGTACTTC.